Shown below are 20 T cell receptor beta chains from a single sample sequenced in a study of shared clonotypes between healthy human individuals. The method was immunoSEQ multiplex PCR; TCRdb's version includes in-frame clones alone and lacks a portion of them. The sample lists roughly 2,500,000 clones, roughly 93% occurring once. The sample was naive CD4+ T cells from PBMCs. Specified subset: CD45RA+ positively selected. Every receptor here comes from a young man in good health. Some clones in this sample may be carry-over from other donors' samples.

This chain uses TRBV2 with TRBJ1-1; TRBD1 is a possible D gene (6 bases). Per germline, CDR1 SNHLY and CDR2 FYNNEI. CDR3 length equals 14 residues. V was trimmed by 7 bases and J by 3 bases, leaving 15 bases between them. The CDR3 nucleotides read TGTGCCAGCACCCGAGATGGGGGCTACACTGAAGCTTTCTTT. It is translated as CASTRDGGYTEAFF. Full variable domain (missing parts from reference TRBV2 and TRBJ1-1): EPEVTQTPSHQVTQMGQEVILRCVPISNHLYFYWYRQILGQKVEFLVSFYNNEISEKSEIFDDQFSVERPDGSNFTLKIRSTKLEDSAMYFCASTRDGGYTEAFFGQGTRLTVV.

The chain couples TRBV28 to TRBJ2-3; 9 bases are shared with TRBD2. Losses at the gene ends were 10 bases for V and 0 bases for J; bases not matched to a gene: 17. CDR1 and CDR2 from the germline V gene are MDHEN and SYDVKM. This CDR3 has 18 amino acids. The DNA for the CDR3 is TGTGCCAACCCCAGGGTCCGACTAGCGGTTACTAGCACAGATACGCAGTATTTT. Protein sequence: CANPRVRLAVTSTDTQYF.

This sequence joins TRBV6-6 and TRBJ2-2; a weak D match, TRBD1 (5 bases). Germline V lookup: CDR1 MNHNY, CDR2 SVGAGI (reference sequence). The V end was cut by 6 bases, the J end by 5 bases, with 13 bases between. CDR3 length: 14 residues. DNA of the CDR3: TGTGCCAGCAGATTTACCCAGGGTACCGGGGAGCTGTTTTTT. This sequence encodes CASRFTQGTGELFF.

The rearrangement joins TRBV28 to TRBJ1-4, with 7 bases matching TRBD1. V shed 7 bases and J 5 bases; nucleotides not matched to a gene: 1. This CDR3 is 12 amino acids long. Germline loops: CDR1 MDHEN, CDR2 SYDVKM. The CDR3 reads CASTTGNEKLFF. The CDR3 DNA reads TGTGCCAGCACGACAGGGAATGAAAAACTGTTTTTT. The full variable domain, with the rest looked up from reference TRBV28 and TRBJ1-4, is DVKVTQSSRYLVKRTGEKVFLECVQDMDHENMFWYRQDPGLGLRLIYFSYDVKMKEKGDIPEGYSVSREKKERFSLILESASTNQTSMYLCASTTGNEKLFFGSGTQLSVL.

The chain uses TRBV11-2 and TRBJ1-3; no clear D. CDR3 length: 16 residues. Per the germline V gene, CDR1 is SGHAT and CDR2 is FQNNGV. Trimming removed 3 bases at V and 1 base at J, with 13 bases between. The CDR3 nucleotides read TGTGCCAGCAGCTTTTCCTGGCAGAATTCTGGAAACACCATATATTTT. This gives the protein CASSFSWQNSGNTIYF.

This CDR3 is CASRGISGYTF. For the CDR3, the DNA is TGTGCCAGCAGGGGTATCTCGGGCTACACCTTC. The J gene is TRBJ1-2, the V gene TRBV25-1; D unresolved. From germline, CDR1 is MGHDK and CDR2 SYGVNS. Trimming shortened V by 6 bases and J by 8 bases, and 10 bases separated the two germline ends. The CDR3 extends over 11 amino acids.

The chain links TRBV28 to TRBJ2-5; TRBD2 matches 11 bases. V lost 8 bases, J lost 2 bases, and 10 bases stayed unmatched. Germline CDR1 and CDR2: MDHEN and SYDVKM. This CDR3 comprises 16 residues. The CDR3 reads CASGITGTSGQETQYF. The CDR3, as DNA: TGTGCCAGCGGGATCACCGGGACTAGCGGTCAAGAGACCCAGTACTTC.

This clone has only a few counts. This same CDR3 is encoded by further DNA sequences in the sample. The chain links TRBV2 to TRBJ1-1; D remains unclear. Germline values: CDR1 SNHLY, CDR2 FYNNEI. CDR3 length: 13 residues. Between the trimmed V and J ends, which lost 1 base and 2 bases, there was a span of 5 bases. CDR3 protein: CASSEEINTEAFF. CDR3 DNA sequence: TGTGCCAGCAGTGAAGAGATTAACACTGAAGCTTTCTTT.

This clone was picked up one time. Here the CDR3 DNA reads TGCGCCAGCAGCAATTACGGAGACAATGAGCAGTTCTTC. Amino acid sequence: CASSNYGDNEQFF. The V gene is TRBV5-1, the J gene TRBJ2-1; D uncertain. Germline V CDR1 and CDR2: SGHRS, YFSETQ. Trimming removed 4 bases at V and 5 bases at J, with 10 bases between. This CDR3 is 13 amino acids long.

The chain uses TRBV7-3 and TRBJ2-1, with D tentatively TRBD1 (5 bases). The germline V gene has CDR1 SGHTA and CDR2 FQGTGA. The CDR3 sequence is 15 residues long. V lost 2 bases, J lost 4 bases, and 12 bases lay in between. The CDR3 sequence is CASSLEQATYNEQFF. DNA of the CDR3: TGTGCCAGCAGCTTAGAACAGGCAACTTACAATGAGCAGTTCTTC.

The genes are TRBV19 and TRBJ1-3, with a tentative D call TRBD1 (5 bases). Germline V CDR1 and CDR2: LNHDA, SQIVND (reference sequence). V lost 0 bases to trimming and J lost 0 bases, with 12 bases between them. This CDR3 is built from 17 residues. The CDR3 region has the DNA TGTGCCAGTAGTATAGATTGGGGACGGATCTCTGGAAACACCATATATTTT. It yields the protein CASSIDWGRISGNTIYF.

A word on this clone: Additional DNA sequences in this sample encode the identical CDR3. The V call is TRBV28, the J call TRBJ2-7; 10 nucleotides align to TRBD2. The CDR3 sequence is 14 residues long. V shed 4 bases and J 0 bases; nucleotides not matched to a gene: 0. Germline lookup yields CDR1 MDHEN and CDR2 SYDVKM. The CDR3 DNA follows: TGTGCCAGCAGTTCTAGCGGGAGCTCCTACGAGCAGTACTTC. Amino acid sequence: CASSSSGSSYEQYF.

The gene calls are TRBV4-3 and TRBJ2-1; D is uncertain. V lost 1 base and J 0 bases, leaving 10 bases between the germline ends. The CDR3 is 16 amino acids. CDR1 LGHNA and CDR2 YSLEER come from the germline V gene. The CDR3 DNA is TGCGCCAGCAGCCAAGGCGGAGCCCTCTCCTACAATGAGCAGTTCTTC. This sequence encodes CASSQGGALSYNEQFF.

V usage is TRBV6-5 and J usage is TRBJ2-7, with a possible D match to TRBD2 (5 bases). Trimming cost V 6 bases and J 6 bases, with 12 bases left between them. The CDR3 totals 12 residues. The germline CDR1 and CDR2 sequences are MNHEY and SVGAGI. CDR3 in DNA: TGTGCCAGCAGGCCCCCGGGGAGCGAGCAGTACTTC. Translating gives CASRPPGSEQYF.

The J gene is TRBJ2-1, the V gene TRBV11-2, with D unresolved. Trimming stripped 2 bases from V and 5 bases from J, with 10 bases between. The germline gives CDR1 SGHAT, CDR2 FQNNGV. This CDR3 has 14 residues. Here the CDR3 reads CASSLSRVDNEQFF. The CDR3, as DNA: TGTGCCAGCAGCTTATCTAGAGTCGACAATGAGCAGTTCTTC.

This chain links TRBV11-2 with TRBJ2-2, with TRBD1 matching over 10 bases. CDR1 and CDR2 (germline): SGHAT, FQNNGV. The CDR3 contains 18 residues. Trimming at V came to 5 bases and at J to 0 bases, leaving 9 bases not matched to a gene. The CDR3 DNA follows: TGTGCCAGCAGCCCCTCCAAGACAGGGGGCGCGAACACCGGGGAGCTGTTTTTT. As protein: CASSPSKTGGANTGELFF.

The rearrangement links TRBV6-6 to TRBJ1-1; a possible D gene is TRBD1 (6 bases). V lost 5 bases to trimming and J lost 4 bases, with 17 bases between them. CDR1 is MNHNY and CDR2 is SVGAGI in the germline V gene (reference sequence). This CDR3 is built from 15 residues. DNA for the CDR3: TGTGCCAGCAGTCTGTCAGGGGTTAGGGGCACTGAAGCTTTCTTT. It is translated as CASSLSGVRGTEAFF.

The rearrangement joins TRBV11-3 to TRBJ2-2; 15 bases map to TRBD2. CDR3 length: 18 residues. Germline CDR1 and CDR2: SGHNT and YENEEA. With V trimmed by 9 bases and J by 5 bases, 13 bases remained unmatched. CDR3 DNA: TGTGCCAGGGGTACCGGGACTAGCGGGAGGATCCGAACCGGGGAGCTGTTTTTT. Translating it yields CARGTGTSGRIRTGELFF. Full variable domain (missing parts from reference TRBV11-3 and TRBJ2-2): EAGVVQSPRYKIIEKKQPVAFWCNPISGHNTLYWYLQNLGQGPELLIRYENEEAVDDSQLPKDRFSAERLKGVDSTLKIQPAELGDSAVYLCARGTGTSGRIRTGELFFGEGSRLTVL.

The chain combines TRBV27 with TRBJ2-7, with TRBD1 identical over 7 bases. Germline-derived CDR1 and CDR2 are MNHEY and SMNVEV (reference sequence). Germline trimming cut 6 bases from V and 2 bases from J; bases unmatched to any gene: 7. CDR3 length: 14 residues. The CDR3 DNA reads as TGTGCCAGCAGCCGGACAGGATACACCTACGAGCAGTACTTC. Its protein is CASSRTGYTYEQYF.

The chain combines TRBV7-8 with TRBJ1-2; D call uncertain. The V end was cut by 1 base, the J end by 2 bases, with 8 bases between. The CDR3 extends over 14 amino acids. CDR1 and CDR2 from the germline V gene are SGHVS and FQNEAQ. CDR3 sequence reads: CASSLDGRNYGYTF. The CDR3 region has the DNA TGTGCCAGCAGCTTAGATGGACGGAACTATGGCTACACCTTC.